This TCR beta chain was retrieved from a study of cytomegalovirus exposure and HLA in healthy donors (dated by TCRdb to about 2017). Context from the whole study: In an earlier analysis of fewer than 750 of the donors, about 260 Gb of sequence data and some 120 million unique TCR beta sequences from about 190 million T cells were reported. Every discovery cohort repertoire had been produced on one sequencing platform. Donor age, sex, ethnicity and CMV serostatus were compiled alongside the repertoire data. The genetic ancestry cluster associated with self-reported Caucasian donors included around 76% of the approximately 430 genotyped donors. The T cell repertoires of several hundred subjects were profiled by immunosequencing and related to cytomegalovirus serostatus. A later analysis re-examined previously published TCR beta repertoires from 600 to 700 donors and added high-resolution HLA genotyping to investigate patterns of TCR occurrence. Among around 400 genotyped donors of the cohort, an average of around 250,000 unique TCR beta nucleotide sequences was sequenced per donor, of which approximately 18% were non-productive. About 300 gigabases of sequencing data and around 87 million unique TCR sequences were included in an early release covering about 600 HLA-typed donors. The study was designed to test whether signatures of past pathogen exposure could be identified by cataloging public T cell receptors. Class I and class II HLA loci were covered by the typing at four-digit resolution. Typing coverage differed by locus: A, B, C, DRB1 and DQB1 were typed in roughly 620-640 donors, DQA1 in 522, DPA1 in some 570, and DPB1 in about 450. In the later analysis, no new phenotypic data were used to find candidate immune exposures; instead, reliance was placed on TCR beta sequences and their occurrence across donors. Roughly 5 DR-DQ haplotypes were handled as single units for association and clustering, since linkage in the cohort was strong. An earlier analysis of 587 of the donors used high-throughput TCR beta sequencing to judge whether each TCR beta V gene segment behaved as functional or pseudogenic. Genome-wide SNP genotypes for about 60% of the roughly 670 donors were used in a later genetic analysis, which treated that subset as a discovery cohort. Along with the roughly 710-subject first cohort, a separate validation cohort of roughly 110 different subjects was used. To predict cytomegalovirus infection status, the study brought together high-throughput TCR immunosequencing, statistical association of individual TCRs with disease status, and machine learning. Results and caveats for the whole study, not just this receptor: Only TCR beta chains were sequenced in this cohort, and the absence of alpha or paired-chain data limited detectable features. In a later analysis, HLA-associated TCR beta chains were found to be more clonally expanded and to have lower generation probabilities than equally common non-associated chains. An association between a missense DCLRE1C variant and V-gene and J-gene trimming of TCR beta chains was found in a later genetic analysis and replicated in an independent cohort. Linkage disequilibrium might explain the correlated functional status among segregating V segments, but an unknown experimental factor could not be ruled out. Roughly uniform sequencing depth across donors was assumed in presence/absence analyses, although this assumption may not hold. According to a later analysis, TCR association rates differed among HLA loci, with DRB1 alleles showing the most associated TCRs and HLA-C alleles showing the fewest. Broadly in line with IMGT annotations, most TCR beta V segments showed up in productive rearrangements about 87% or about 30% of the time in an earlier analysis of several hundred of the donors. Some IMGT-functional V segments, including TRBV6-2 and TRBV6-3, could not be distinguished by the 87-base-pair reads and were therefore excluded. A further reported finding was that TCR beta sequences accurately predicted the HLA-A and HLA-B alleles for most subjects in the first cohort. A later genetic analysis reported fewer N-insertions in productive TCRs among donors in an Asian-associated ancestry cluster than the approximately 700-donor mean. In vitro tests confirmed that a few of the cytomegalovirus-associated TCR beta chains recognize cytomegalovirus antigens. Immune exposure information for the cohort was limited to CMV serostatus. The authors suggested that the approach could potentially be generalized to other disease states and immunological phenotypes. A later analysis found that most CMV-associated TCR beta chains appeared HLA-restricted, with HLA associations seemingly driven largely by CMV exposure. In a later analysis, some 18,000 TCR beta sequences were associated with specific HLA alleles at a false discovery rate of 0.05. Because counts were too low, under 20 rarely observed V segments, including chromosome 9 orphons, were left out of the earlier analysis of about 620 of the donors. Because HLA typing was missing for some donors at each locus, association tests included only the typed subset. Most TCR sequences were observed very rarely across donors, whereas some public TCRs were present in many individuals. When HLA alleles, especially DR and DQ, strongly co-occurred, attributing TCR associations to individual alleles was difficult. Several of the top co-occurrence clusters appeared to be linked to parvovirus B19, influenza, CMV and Epstein-Barr virus, according to a later analysis. Cytomegalovirus status was reported to be diagnosed by the classifier with high specificity and sensitivity in both the original and validation cohorts. The study gave a list of about 170 TCR beta chains associated with cytomegalovirus. A cluster of highly shared sequence variants was judged likely to represent a technical artifact of the sequencing pipeline.

To prepare the library, the immunoSEQ multiplex PCR assay was applied. A mixture of 60 forward primers for TCR Vbeta segments and 13 reverse primers for TCR Jbeta segments was used in the multiplex PCR. A multiplex PCR assay on genomic DNA amplified the CDR3 region of rearranged TCR beta genes. The amplified TCR beta libraries were sequenced on the Illumina HiSeq System as 87-base-pair reads. In the paper's pipeline: In a later analysis, roughly 80 million unique TCR beta chains were counted across the 500 to 850 repertoires, and roughly 11 million of these chains were shared by at least two donors. A nearest-neighbor algorithm error-corrected the raw reads and collapsed the reads into unique sequences, merging closely related sequences to remove PCR and sequencing errors. To assign V, D and J gene segments, CDR3 sequences were aligned to IMGT reference sequences. For a sequence to be retained, a match of at least six nucleotides to both a V gene segment and a J gene segment was required. A rearrangement was called productive if the CDR3 had no stop codons and remained in frame with V and J, and every other rearrangement was called non-productive. CDR3 was defined by IMGT convention, running from the second conserved V-encoded cysteine to the conserved J-encoded phenylalanine. Sequences without an unambiguous match to a single V gene segment were excluded from the earlier analysis of over 500 of the donors. In an earlier analysis of around 600 of the donors, V segments were called functional above 56.7% productive rearrangements and were called segregating when the between-donor standard deviation exceeded 5%. A statistical classification framework was built to diagnose cytomegalovirus status from the catalog of TCR beta chain sequences. V and J gene assignment, in a later analysis, came from comparing TCR nucleotide sequences with IMGT/GENE-DB human TR gene sequences. The TCRdist pipeline was used in a later analysis to assign CDR3 sequences and most-parsimonious VDJ recombination scenarios. A later analysis defined each TCR beta chain by its CDR3 amino acid sequence plus V-gene family, and excluded reads lacking a unique V-gene family. In a later analysis, around 650 highly shared, low-generation-probability nucleotide sequences were removed to address suspected cross-contamination and a sequencing artifact. In a later analysis, a clonal expansion index for each public chain was calculated from normalized within-repertoire ranks of inferred template counts. A later analysis computed generation probabilities with a VDJ recombination model fitted to out-of-frame rearrangements, and checked the results against IGoR. In a later analysis, hypergeometric tests were used to score TCR-TCR, TCR-HLA and TCR-CMV co-occurrence, with a repertoire-size bias correction applied to TCR pairs. False discovery rates were estimated in a later analysis by permuting HLA or CMV assignments 20 times. In a later analysis, co-occurring TCRs were grouped using DBSCAN, and TCRdist sequence similarity was added for clustering within HLA-allele-positive subsets. Repertoires with fewer than 30,000 or more than 120,000 public chains, plus five repertoires with anomalous nucleotide sharing, were excluded from co-occurrence clustering. TCRdb re-hosts the immuneACCESS table, in-frame sequences only. Its copies lack some clones; in the studies checked, an unresolved V gene accounts for under half of them, and the cause for the rest is not known. V and J calls and clone size are as listed in that table; D and trimming were resolved from the DNA. The sample table records 120,000 to 150,000 clones; roughly two thirds of these occur just once. The top ten clones comprise around 15% of the sample.

With respect to this clone: Its antigen target is currently unknown. No much larger clone exists at a distance of one base, and base qualities are not known.

At the junction V is shortened by 1 base and J by 3 bases, with 9 bases in between. The CDR3, from cysteine to phenylalanine, totals 14 residues. Only the CDR3 part of the read is kept: 42 bases, read in frame from the first base. The germline V gene yields MGHRA for CDR1 and YSYEKL for CDR2. The cohort was made up of 650 to 700 healthy bone marrow donors. At the time of sampling, every cohort member was nominally healthy, though immune exposures that went unrecorded were likely present. Of the roughly 720 cohort members, 250 to 300 had positive CMV serostatus and about 330 had negative CMV serostatus, and CMV serostatus was not recorded for the donor. A peripheral blood sample was collected from each donor, and TCR beta sequencing was performed on peripheral blood mononuclear cells. The Qiagen DNeasy Blood Extraction Kit was used to extract genomic DNA from the blood cell samples.

The material sequenced was PBMCs. The rearranged chain carries TRBV4-1 and TRBJ2-5, with an unclear D gene assignment. The origin of this receptor is a human donor in good health. This receptor has the CDR3 CASSQAGREETQYF. The nucleotide sequence is TGCGCCAGCAGCCAAGCAGGCCGAGAAGAGACCCAGTACTTC.